A single sample gave rise to the 5 T cell receptor beta chains below, sequenced in a study of cytomegalovirus exposure and HLA in healthy donors. The primer mix had 60 Vbeta and 13 Jbeta primers. Only in-frame clones appear in the TCRdb table, and some are missing; sequencing was by immunoSEQ multiplex PCR. The sample consists of about 190,000 clones, roughly 73% of them appearing once. The sample was PBMCs. These receptor sequences come from a woman under 40 in good health and CMV-seropositive.

This rearrangement joins TRBV19 to TRBJ1-5, with 7 bases fitting TRBD1. Germline CDR1 LNHDA, CDR2 SQIVND (reference sequence). V was pared by 5 bases and J by 4 bases, with 11 bases of the junction left unmatched. The CDR3 is 16 residues long. The CDR3 loop reads CASSARRQGGNQPQHF. CDR3 bases: TGTGCCAGTAGTGCCCGACGACAGGGTGGGAATCAGCCCCAGCATTTT.

Points on this clone: The junction departs from the called germline gene at one end, perhaps through a read error. The chain recombines TRBV30 with TRBJ2-7; D may be TRBD2 (6 bases). The CDR3 is made up of 13 amino acids. Germline CDR1 is GTSNPN and CDR2 is SVGIG (reference sequence). The CDR3 loop reads CAWTTAGLLAASF. CDR3 nucleotide sequence: TGTGCCTGGACAACCGCCGGTCTCTTAGCGGCATCCTTC.

The chain has TRBV19 and TRBJ1-1; D remains ambiguous. The germline gives CDR1 LNHDA, CDR2 SQIVND (reference sequence). Trimming took off 5 bases at V and 9 bases at J, with 10 bases between the two ends. This CDR3 has 11 residues. CDR3 loop: CASSLVGKAFF. In nucleotides, the CDR3 is TGTGCCAGTAGTCTCGTGGGCAAAGCTTTCTTT.

In its sample, this clone was seen once. The chain employs TRBV7-3 and TRBJ2-3; 9 bases line up with TRBD1. The CDR3 is 15 residues long. The J segment lost 4 bases and the V segment lost 2 bases, leaving 4 bases of the junction unmatched. The germline gives CDR1 SGHTA, CDR2 FQGTGA. CDR3 DNA sequence: TGTGCCAGCAGCTTAGGGACAGGGTTTGCAGATACGCAGTATTTT. Residues: CASSLGTGFADTQYF.

CDR3 nucleotides: TGTGCCAGCAGCTTAAGGCCGGGCGAGCAGTACTTC. Translation: CASSLRPGEQYF. The chain employs TRBV7-2 and TRBJ2-7; the D is unclear. Germline V gives CDR1 SGHTA, CDR2 FQGNSA. Trimming stripped 2 bases from V and 6 bases from J, with 8 bases between. This CDR3 spans 12 amino acids.